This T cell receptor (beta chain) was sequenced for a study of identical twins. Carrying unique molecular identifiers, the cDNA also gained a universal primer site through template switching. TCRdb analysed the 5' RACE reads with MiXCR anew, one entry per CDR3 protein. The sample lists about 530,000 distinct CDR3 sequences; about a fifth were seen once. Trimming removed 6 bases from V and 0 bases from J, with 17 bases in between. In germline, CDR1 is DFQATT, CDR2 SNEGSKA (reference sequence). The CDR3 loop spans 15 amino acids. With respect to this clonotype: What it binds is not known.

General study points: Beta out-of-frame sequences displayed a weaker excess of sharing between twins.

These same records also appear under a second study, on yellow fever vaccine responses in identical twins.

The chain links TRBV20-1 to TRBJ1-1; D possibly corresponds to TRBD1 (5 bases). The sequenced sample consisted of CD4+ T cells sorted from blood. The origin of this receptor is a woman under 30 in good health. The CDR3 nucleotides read TGCAGTGCCCCCCCGGGGCTCTCCATGAACACTGAAGCTTTCTTT. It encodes CSAPPGLSMNTEAFF.